The rows below give T cell receptor beta chains drawn from one sample of a study of cytomegalovirus exposure and HLA in healthy donors. Produced via immunoSEQ multiplex PCR; TCRdb's table is partial and in-frame only. The data contain 200,000 or so clones, roughly 80% of them seen just once; the ten biggest clones take up approximately 0.26%. Sequences were obtained from PBMCs. The receptors derive from a boy younger than 18 in good health and CMV-seronegative. CDR3s include the opening cysteine and the closing phenylalanine or tryptophan.

V gene: TRBV19
J gene: TRBJ2-7
CDR3 protein: CASSRGPLYEQYF

V gene: TRBV6-6
J gene: TRBJ2-5
CDR3 protein: CASGNHRGGLETQYF

V gene: TRBV30
J gene: TRBJ1-4
CDR3 protein: CAWSVGTGESQVTNEKLFF

V gene: TRBV28
J gene: TRBJ1-5
CDR3 protein: CASSHRQGAGNQPQHF

V gene: TRBV7-9
J gene: TRBJ1-6
CDR3 protein: CASSSDSDNSPLHF

V gene: TRBV12-5
J gene: TRBJ1-5
CDR3 protein: CASGSGTGYSNQPQHF

V gene: TRBV27
J gene: TRBJ2-7
CDR3 protein: CASAQQGAEQYF

V gene: TRBV7-8
J gene: TRBJ2-7
CDR3 protein: CASSLGGQGTYEQYF

V gene: TRBV7-3
J gene: TRBJ2-3
CDR3 protein: CASSRGLALTDTQYF

V gene: TRBV28
J gene: TRBJ1-1
CDR3 protein: CASLTGDRAEAFF

V gene: TRBV9
J gene: TRBJ2-1
CDR3 protein: CASSVPRTGGSTSYNEQFF

V gene: TRBV5-1
J gene: TRBJ2-1
CDR3 protein: CASRMRDRDDNEQFF

V gene: TRBV19
J gene: TRBJ2-5
CDR3 protein: CASSPRLAGDQETQYF

V gene: TRBV10-3
J gene: TRBJ1-1
CDR3 protein: CAISDGRATEAFF

V gene: TRBV9
J gene: TRBJ2-5
CDR3 protein: CASSHQDPGLAGDPETQYF

V gene: TRBV19
J gene: TRBJ2-2
CDR3 protein: CASSTIDKITGELFF

V gene: TRBV28
J gene: TRBJ1-5
CDR3 protein: CANSDNSNQPQHF

V gene: TRBV7-3
J gene: TRBJ1-1
CDR3 protein: CASSYLPRQVNTEAFF

V gene: TRBV6-1
J gene: TRBJ2-7
CDR3 protein: CASSERGQGIIDSYEQYF

V gene: TRBV15
J gene: TRBJ1-4
CDR3 protein: CAVSGTENEKLFF

V gene: TRBV12-2
J gene: TRBJ1-1
CDR3 protein: CASRLTEFRGPEAFF

V gene: TRBV5-1
J gene: TRBJ2-7
CDR3 protein: CASSLIGTPTYEQYF

V gene: TRBV19
J gene: TRBJ1-2
CDR3 protein: CASSTDRARNYGYTF

V gene: TRBV29-1
J gene: TRBJ2-6
CDR3 protein: CSTGTAGANVLTF

V gene: TRBV9
J gene: TRBJ1-1
CDR3 protein: CASSVQAGTGNGVAGGNTEAFF

V gene: TRBV7-9
J gene: TRBJ2-5
CDR3 protein: CASSSGTSGGPGQETQYF

V gene: TRBV5-1
J gene: TRBJ2-5
CDR3 protein: CASSLSGYQETQYF

V gene: TRBV27
J gene: TRBJ1-5
CDR3 protein: CASSFLAGRNQPQHF

V gene: TRBV30
J gene: TRBJ2-7
CDR3 protein: CAWSGRGAGEQYF

V gene: TRBV11-2
J gene: TRBJ2-3
CDR3 protein: CASSLMGQSTDTQYF

V gene: TRBV6-1
J gene: TRBJ2-2
CDR3 protein: CASGTSGARELFF